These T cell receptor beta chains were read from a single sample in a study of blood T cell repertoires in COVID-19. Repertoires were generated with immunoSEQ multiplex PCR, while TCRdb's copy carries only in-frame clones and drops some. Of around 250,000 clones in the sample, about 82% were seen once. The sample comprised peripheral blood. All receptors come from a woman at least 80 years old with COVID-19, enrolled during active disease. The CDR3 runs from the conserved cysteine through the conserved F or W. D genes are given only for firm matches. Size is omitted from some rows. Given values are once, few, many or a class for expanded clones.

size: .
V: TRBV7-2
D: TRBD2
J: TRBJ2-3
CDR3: CASSLDPAGVTDTQYF
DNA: TGTGCCAGCAGCTTAGACCCAGCGGGGGTCACAGATACGCAGTATTTT

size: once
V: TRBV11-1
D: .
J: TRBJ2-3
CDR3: CASSLAQSTDTQYF
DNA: TGTGCCAGCAGCTTGGCACAGAGCACAGATACGCAGTATTTT

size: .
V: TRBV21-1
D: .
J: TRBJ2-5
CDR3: CASSKATGGRQETQYF
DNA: TGTGCCAGCAGCAAAGCGACAGGGGGCCGACAAGAGACCCAGTACTTC

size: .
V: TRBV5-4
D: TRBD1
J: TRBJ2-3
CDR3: CASSQGQSTDTQYF
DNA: TGTGCCAGCAGCCAGGGACAGAGCACAGATACGCAGTATTTT

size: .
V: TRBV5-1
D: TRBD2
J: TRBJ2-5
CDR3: CASSLGLAGTDGETQYF
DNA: TGCGCCAGCAGCTTGGGACTAGCGGGGACCGATGGAGAGACCCAGTACTTC

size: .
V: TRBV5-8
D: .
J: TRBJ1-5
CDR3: CASSLRSFAGGRQPQHF
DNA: TGTGCCAGCAGCTTGAGGTCTTTTGCCGGGGGTCGGCAGCCCCAGCATTTT

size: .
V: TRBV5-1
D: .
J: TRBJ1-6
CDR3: CASSSGTYNSPLHF
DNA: TGCGCCAGCAGCTCCGGGACCTATAATTCACCCCTCCACTTT

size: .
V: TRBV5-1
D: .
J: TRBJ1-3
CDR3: CASTAGSSGNTIYF
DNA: TGCGCCAGCACCGCGGGGAGCTCTGGAAACACCATATATTTT

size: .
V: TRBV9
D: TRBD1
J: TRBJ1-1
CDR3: CASSPRTGGGTEAFF
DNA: TGTGCCAGCAGCCCCCGGACAGGGGGCGGCACTGAAGCTTTCTTT

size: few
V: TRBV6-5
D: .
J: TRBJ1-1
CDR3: CASSYSRLMNTEAFF
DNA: TGTGCCAGCAGTTACTCGCGGCTAATGAACACTGAAGCTTTCTTT

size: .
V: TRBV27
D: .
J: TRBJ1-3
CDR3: CASSYREGNTIYF
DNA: TGTGCCAGCAGTTACAGGGAGGGCAACACCATATATTTT

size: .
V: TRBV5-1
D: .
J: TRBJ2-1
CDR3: CASSPGVGLAYNEQFF
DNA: TGCGCCAGCAGCCCGGGTGTGGGGCTTGCCTACAATGAGCAGTTCTTC

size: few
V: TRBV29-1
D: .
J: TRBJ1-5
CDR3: CSVSGGDRQPQHF
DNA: TGCAGCGTTTCGGGAGGGGATCGGCAGCCCCAGCATTTT

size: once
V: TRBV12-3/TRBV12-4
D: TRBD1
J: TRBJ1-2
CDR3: CASSPGTADGYTF
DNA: TGTGCCAGCAGTCCCGGGACAGCAGATGGCTACACCTTC

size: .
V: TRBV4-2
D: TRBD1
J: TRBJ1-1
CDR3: CASSRDRVEAFF
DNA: TGTGCCAGCAGCCGAGACAGGGTTGAAGCTTTCTTT

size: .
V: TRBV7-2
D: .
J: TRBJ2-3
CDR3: CASSLSGDTQYF
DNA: TGTGCCAGCAGCTTATCCGGAGATACGCAGTATTTT

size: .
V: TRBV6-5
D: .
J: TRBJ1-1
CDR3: CASRANTEAFF
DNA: TGTGCCAGCAGGGCGAACACTGAAGCTTTCTTT

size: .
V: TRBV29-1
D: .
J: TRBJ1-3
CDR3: CSVMSPGLASGNTIYF
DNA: TGCAGCGTTATGTCCCCCGGACTGGCCTCTGGAAACACCATATATTTT

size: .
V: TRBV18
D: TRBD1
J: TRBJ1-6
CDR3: CASSLQGRNSPLHF
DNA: TGTGCCAGCTCACTACAGGGGCGGAATTCACCCCTCCACTTT

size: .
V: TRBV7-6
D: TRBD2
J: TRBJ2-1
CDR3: CASSLPASGGAGEQFF
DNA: TGTGCCAGCAGCTTACCTGCTAGCGGGGGGGCCGGTGAGCAGTTCTTC

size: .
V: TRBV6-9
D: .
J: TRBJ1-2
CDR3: CASSYNSPLGLTF
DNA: TGTGCCAGCAGTTATAACAGTCCCCTTGGTCTCACCTTC

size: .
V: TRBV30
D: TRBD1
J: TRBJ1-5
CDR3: CAWNTGEYGNQPQHF
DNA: TGTGCCTGGAATACAGGGGAATATGGTAATCAGCCCCAGCATTTT

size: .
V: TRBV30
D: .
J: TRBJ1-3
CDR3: CAWVSAGGNTIYF
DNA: TGTGCCTGGGTGTCAGCGGGTGGAAACACCATATATTTT

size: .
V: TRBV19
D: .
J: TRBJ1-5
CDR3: CASHPVSVGVTYSNQPQHF
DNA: TGTGCCAGCCATCCGGTTTCGGTCGGGGTTACGTATAGCAATCAGCCCCAGCATTTT

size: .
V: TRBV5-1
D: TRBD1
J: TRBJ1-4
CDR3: CASSSDRGHYEKLFF
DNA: TGCGCCAGCAGCTCGGACAGGGGCCACTATGAAAAACTGTTTTTT

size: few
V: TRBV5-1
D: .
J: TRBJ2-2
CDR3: CASTVDRNTGELFF
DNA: TGCGCCAGCACCGTTGACAGAAACACCGGGGAGCTGTTTTTT

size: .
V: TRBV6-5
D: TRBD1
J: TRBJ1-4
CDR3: CASSRTGGVKEKLFF
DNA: TGTGCCAGCAGTAGGACAGGGGGCGTTAAGGAAAAACTGTTTTTT

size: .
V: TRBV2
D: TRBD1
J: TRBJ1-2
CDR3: CASRGTATYGYTF
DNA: TGTGCCAGCAGAGGGACAGCCACCTATGGCTACACCTTC

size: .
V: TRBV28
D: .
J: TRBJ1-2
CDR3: CASSPGTSNYGYTF
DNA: TGTGCCAGCAGCCCCGGGACATCTAACTATGGCTACACCTTC

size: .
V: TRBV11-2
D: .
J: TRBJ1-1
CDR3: CASSLTWGPDAFF
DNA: TGTGCCAGCAGCCTTACGTGGGGCCCTGACGCTTTCTTT

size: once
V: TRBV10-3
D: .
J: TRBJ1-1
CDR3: CAISDGRNTEAFF
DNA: TGTGCCATCAGTGATGGCAGAAACACTGAAGCTTTCTTT

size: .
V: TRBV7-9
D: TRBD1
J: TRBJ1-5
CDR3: CASSGGGSHQPQHF
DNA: TGTGCCAGCTCCGGAGGGGGCTCTCATCAGCCCCAGCATTTT

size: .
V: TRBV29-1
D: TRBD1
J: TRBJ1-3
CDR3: CSVGGQLSGNTIYF
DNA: TGCAGCGTTGGGGGACAGTTATCTGGAAACACCATATATTTT

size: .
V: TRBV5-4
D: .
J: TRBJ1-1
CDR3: CASIPYPGTPNTEAFF
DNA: TGTGCCAGCATTCCTTACCCCGGGACACCCAACACTGAAGCTTTCTTT

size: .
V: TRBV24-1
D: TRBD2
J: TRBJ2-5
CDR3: CATSGGAGDQETQYF
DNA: TGTGCCACCTCCGGGGGGGCGGGGGACCAAGAGACCCAGTACTTC

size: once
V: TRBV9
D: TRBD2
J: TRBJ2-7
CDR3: CASSVGGGDSYEQYF
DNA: TGTGCCAGCAGCGTAGGCGGGGGGGACTCCTACGAGCAGTACTTC

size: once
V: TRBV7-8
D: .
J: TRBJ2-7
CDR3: CASSLGYRESSYEQYF
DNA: TGTGCCAGCAGTCTAGGCTACAGGGAATCCAGCTACGAGCAGTACTTC

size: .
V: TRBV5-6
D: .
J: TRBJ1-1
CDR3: CASSLLTNLNTEAFF
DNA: TGTGCCAGCAGCTTACTGACAAATTTGAACACTGAAGCTTTCTTT

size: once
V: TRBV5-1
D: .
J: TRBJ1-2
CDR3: CASSLVGGDGYTF
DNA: TGCGCCAGCAGCTTGGTTGGGGGGGACGGCTACACCTTC

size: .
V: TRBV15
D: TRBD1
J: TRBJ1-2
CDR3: CATSRGDRVGYTF
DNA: TGTGCCACCAGCAGAGGGGACAGGGTTGGCTACACCTTC

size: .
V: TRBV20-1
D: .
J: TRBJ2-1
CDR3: CSLDSYNEQFF
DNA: TGCAGTTTGGACAGCTACAATGAGCAGTTCTTC

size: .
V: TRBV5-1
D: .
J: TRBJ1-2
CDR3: CASSLGQGMGGYTF
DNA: TGCGCCAGCAGCCTAGGTCAGGGGATGGGAGGCTACACCTTC

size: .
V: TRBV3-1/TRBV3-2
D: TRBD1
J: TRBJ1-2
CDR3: CASSQTPGQNYGYTF
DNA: TGTGCCAGCAGCCAGACCCCGGGACAGAACTATGGCTACACCTTC

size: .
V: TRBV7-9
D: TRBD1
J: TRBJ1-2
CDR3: CASSTRDRGQYGYTF
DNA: TGTGCCAGCAGCACAAGGGACAGGGGCCAGTATGGCTACACCTTC

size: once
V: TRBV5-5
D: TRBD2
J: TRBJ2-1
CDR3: CASSLELATYNEQFF
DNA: TGTGCCAGCAGCTTGGAACTAGCGACTTACAATGAGCAGTTCTTC

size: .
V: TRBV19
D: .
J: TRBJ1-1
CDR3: CASSARTLTEAFF
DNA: TGTGCCAGTAGTGCCCGGACTTTGACTGAAGCTTTCTTT

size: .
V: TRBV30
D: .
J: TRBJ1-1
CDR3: CAWSEAMNTEAFF
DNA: TGTGCCTGGAGTGAAGCCATGAACACTGAAGCTTTCTTT

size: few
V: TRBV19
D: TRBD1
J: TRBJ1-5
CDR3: CASTDRVGQPQHF
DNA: TGTGCCAGTACGGACAGGGTCGGTCAGCCCCAGCATTTT

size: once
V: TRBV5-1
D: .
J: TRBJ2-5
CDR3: CASSFWGLSEETQYF
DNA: TGCGCCAGCAGCTTTTGGGGGCTGTCCGAAGAGACCCAGTACTTC

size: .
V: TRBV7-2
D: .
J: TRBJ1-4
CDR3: CASSLTGNWEKLFF
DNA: TGTGCCAGCAGCCTCACGGGGAATTGGGAAAAACTGTTTTTT

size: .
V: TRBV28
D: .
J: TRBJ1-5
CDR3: CASSLWGQGDQPQHF
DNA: TGTGCCAGCAGTTTATGGGGGCAGGGTGACCAGCCCCAGCATTTT

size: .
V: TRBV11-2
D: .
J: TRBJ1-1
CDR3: CASRGVGENTEAFF
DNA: TGTGCCAGCAGAGGGGTAGGGGAGAACACTGAAGCTTTCTTT

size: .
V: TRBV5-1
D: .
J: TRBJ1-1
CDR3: CASSLGVGGTEAFF
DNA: TGCGCCAGCAGCTTGGGCGTGGGGGGCACTGAAGCTTTCTTT

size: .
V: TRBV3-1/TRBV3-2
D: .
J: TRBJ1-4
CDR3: CASSQGGTSKKLFF
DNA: TGTGCCAGCAGCCAAGGGGGGACTTCGAAAAAACTGTTTTTT

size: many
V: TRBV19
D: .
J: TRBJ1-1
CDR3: CASSQNGVTEAFF
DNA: TGTGCCAGTAGTCAAAACGGGGTGACTGAAGCTTTCTTT

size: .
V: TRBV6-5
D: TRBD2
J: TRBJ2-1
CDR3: CASSLRLASYNEQFF
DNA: TGTGCCAGCAGTCTACGACTAGCGTCCTACAATGAGCAGTTCTTC

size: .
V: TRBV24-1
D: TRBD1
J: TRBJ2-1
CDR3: CATSGLDRGNEQFF
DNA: TGTGCCACCAGTGGCCTTGACAGGGGCAATGAGCAGTTCTTC

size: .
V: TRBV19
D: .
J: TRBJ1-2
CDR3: CASSIQGTNYGYTF
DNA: TGTGCCAGTAGTATACAGGGAACTAACTATGGCTACACCTTC

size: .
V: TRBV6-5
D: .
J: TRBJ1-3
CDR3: CASSTDDRGNTIYF
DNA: TGTGCCAGCAGTACTGACGACAGGGGAAACACCATATATTTT